A selection of T cell receptor beta chains follows, all from one sample in a study of T-cell memory formation after mild COVID-19. MiXCR, run by TCRdb on the 5' RACE reads, gives a single entry per CDR3 protein. Of 470,000 or so distinct CDR3 sequences listed, around 25% are singletons. The material sequenced was PBMCs or a T cell subset sorted from them (not recorded which). All receptors derive from an adult woman who had mild COVID-19 (a few samples of this study predate the infection). Cell type and time point are not known. The CDR3 runs from the conserved cysteine through the conserved F or W. The order of the fields is V gene, J gene, clone size, D gene, CDR3 protein, CDR3 DNA. The D gene is left open where the match is weak. Clone sizes are given selectively: once, few, many, or a class where the clone is expanded.

>TRBV28|TRBJ2-7|NA|TRBD2
CASRTPGLAREQYF
TGTGCCAGCAGAACGCCGGGACTAGCTCGGGAGCAGTACTTC
>TRBV20-1|TRBJ1-6|NA|NA
CSARFLAHNSPLHF
TGCAGTGCTAGATTTCTCGCCCATAATTCACCCCTCCACTTT
>TRBV5-5|TRBJ2-7|NA|NA
CASSPPGLVWYEQYF
TGTGCCAGCAGCCCTCCGGGACTGGTCTGGTACGAGCAGTACTTC
>TRBV18|TRBJ2-6|NA|NA
CASSYPRQSGANVLTF
TGTGCCAGCTCTTACCCCCGACAGTCTGGGGCCAACGTCCTGACTTTC
>TRBV12-3/TRBV12-4|TRBJ1-3|NA|TRBD1
CASSQTGLLSGNTIYF
TGTGCCAGCAGTCAGACAGGGCTGCTCTCTGGAAACACCATATATTTT
>TRBV9|TRBJ1-2|NA|NA
CASSPWETTNYGYTF
TGTGCCAGCAGCCCTTGGGAGACCACTAACTATGGCTACACCTTC
>TRBV12-3/TRBV12-4|TRBJ2-7|few|TRBD1
CASSLSGTGLIYEQYF
TGTGCCAGCAGTTTGAGTGGGACAGGGCTTATCTACGAGCAGTACTTC
>TRBV5-1|TRBJ2-1|NA|NA
CASRLKLAGQPEQFF
TGCGCCAGCAGACTGAAACTGGCGGGGCAACCCGAGCAGTTCTTC
>TRBV20-1|TRBJ2-5|few|TRBD2
CSARDRGAGGGRETQYF
TGCAGTGCTAGAGATCGAGGCGCGGGGGGAGGTAGAGAGACCCAGTACTTC
>TRBV9|TRBJ1-4|NA|TRBD1
CASSDRGDEKLFF
TGTGCCAGCAGCGACAGGGGGGATGAAAAACTGTTTTTT
>TRBV5-5|TRBJ2-7|NA|NA
CASSLGVPEQYF
TGTGCCAGCAGCCTCGGAGTACCCGAGCAGTACTTC
>TRBV28|TRBJ1-1|few|NA
CASSLLTARGAFF
TGTGCCAGCAGTTTATTAACGGCCCGAGGCGCTTTCTTT
>TRBV20-1|TRBJ2-1|few|TRBD2
CSGNGRGAYNEQFF
TGCAGTGGAAACGGGCGGGGGGCCTACAATGAGCAGTTCTTC
>TRBV4-1|TRBJ2-1|few|TRBD1
CASSQDGGPGQNNNEQFF
TGCGCCAGCAGCCAAGATGGGGGTCCGGGACAGAACAACAATGAGCAGTTCTTC
>TRBV12-3/TRBV12-4|TRBJ1-5|NA|NA
CASSFSGRDQPQHF
TGTGCCAGCAGTTTTTCAGGGCGCGATCAGCCCCAGCATTTT
>TRBV6-1|TRBJ1-5|NA|TRBD1
CASSAQGDQPQHF
TGTGCCAGCAGTGCCCAGGGGGATCAGCCCCAGCATTTT
>TRBV3-1|TRBJ1-2|few|NA
CASSHGKGGYTF
TGTGCCAGCAGCCACGGGAAGGGCGGCTACACCTTC
>TRBV24-1|TRBJ1-5|NA|NA
CATSGGNQPQHF
TGTGCCACCAGTGGAGGCAATCAGCCCCAGCATTTT
>TRBV24-1|TRBJ2-7|NA|NA
CATSEPTGNEQYF
TGTGCCACCAGTGAGCCCACAGGGAACGAGCAGTACTTC
>TRBV4-3|TRBJ2-7|few|NA
CASSQGRSGTAYEQYF
TGCGCCAGCAGCCAAGGGCGAAGCGGTACCGCCTACGAGCAGTACTTC
>TRBV2|TRBJ2-1|NA|TRBD2
CASRQTSGPELAEQFF
TGTGCCAGCAGGCAAACTAGCGGCCCTGAGTTGGCTGAGCAGTTCTTC
>TRBV7-7|TRBJ2-2|few|TRBD1
CASSSQGTGSNTGELFF
TGTGCTAGCAGCTCGCAAGGGACAGGTTCGAACACCGGGGAGCTGTTTTTT
>TRBV12-3/TRBV12-4|TRBJ1-1|NA|NA
CASITPGHYTEAFF
TGTGCCAGCATCACACCGGGACATTACACTGAAGCTTTCTTT
>TRBV4-1|TRBJ2-3|few|TRBD2
CASSRKSSGGQATDTQYF
TGCGCCAGCAGCCGAAAGTCTAGCGGGGGCCAAGCCACAGATACGCAGTATTTT
>TRBV4-1|TRBJ2-3|NA|TRBD1
CASSQVYRGANTDTQYF
TGCGCCAGCAGCCAAGTGTACAGGGGGGCCAACACAGATACGCAGTATTTT
>TRBV12-3/TRBV12-4|TRBJ1-5|NA|NA
CASTRGPQPQHF
TGTGCCAGCACCCGCGGGCCTCAGCCCCAGCATTTT
>TRBV6-2/TRBV6-3|TRBJ2-7|few|TRBD2
CASRGGEGIHEQYF
TGTGCCAGCAGGGGCGGGGAGGGGATCCACGAGCAGTACTTC
>TRBV6-5|TRBJ2-7|NA|NA
CASSYSELGLGANEQYF
TGTGCCAGCAGTTACTCCGAATTAGGTCTAGGGGCGAACGAGCAGTACTTC
>TRBV6-2/TRBV6-3|TRBJ2-5|few|NA
CASSYYGLETQYF
TGTGCCAGCAGTTACTATGGGCTAGAGACCCAGTACTTC
>TRBV7-9|TRBJ1-2|NA|TRBD1
CASETGGTIGYTF
TGTGCCAGCGAGACAGGGGGAACGATCGGCTACACCTTC
>TRBV15|TRBJ2-3|NA|NA
CATSGETTQYF
TGTGCCACCAGCGGGGAGACCACGCAGTATTTT
>TRBV12-3/TRBV12-4|TRBJ2-1|NA|TRBD2
CASSSLAGGKQFF
TGTGCCAGCAGTTCCCTAGCGGGGGGGAAGCAGTTCTTC
>TRBV29-1|TRBJ2-7|many|NA
CSVEDRGSYEQYF
TGCAGCGTTGAAGATCGGGGTAGCTACGAGCAGTACTTC
>TRBV7-9|TRBJ2-3|few|NA
CASSLALGRVRTDTQYF
TGTGCCAGCAGCTTAGCGCTGGGCAGGGTCAGGACAGATACGCAGTATTTT
>TRBV7-9|TRBJ2-7|NA|NA
CASSSPLAGVGAYEQYF
TGTGCCAGCAGCTCCCCCCTGGCAGGGGTCGGGGCCTACGAGCAGTACTTC
>TRBV11-2|TRBJ2-5|few|TRBD2
CASSASGGTFWGETQYF
TGTGCCAGCAGCGCCTCGGGGGGAACTTTCTGGGGTGAGACCCAGTACTTC
>TRBV15|TRBJ2-7|few|NA
CATSNGGRKGEQYF
TGTGCCACCAGCAATGGGGGGCGCAAGGGCGAGCAGTACTTC
>TRBV6-2/TRBV6-3|TRBJ2-7|many|NA
CASSYSAFGRYSGQYF
TGTGCCAGCAGTTACTCGGCTTTTGGGCGGTACTCGGGGCAGTACTTC
>TRBV6-1|TRBJ1-5|few|NA
CASSEVPSPQHF
TGTGCCAGCAGTGAGGTCCCTTCGCCCCAGCATTTT
>TRBV12-3/TRBV12-4|TRBJ2-1|NA|NA
CASSLPLGNEQFF
TGTGCCAGCAGTCTCCCACTAGGCAATGAGCAGTTCTTC
>TRBV3-1|TRBJ2-4|few|NA
CASSQVGGGQNIQYF
TGTGCCAGCAGCCAAGTTGGGGGCGGCCAAAACATTCAGTACTTC
>TRBV5-8|TRBJ1-2|NA|NA
CASSLGAQFEGYTF
TGTGCCAGCAGCTTGGGGGCACAGTTTGAAGGCTACACCTTC
>TRBV6-5|TRBJ2-7|NA|NA
CASSYWQGGDEQYF
TGTGCCAGCAGTTACTGGCAGGGGGGCGACGAGCAGTACTTC
>TRBV10-3|TRBJ2-1|NA|TRBD2
CASRTSGGWNNEQFF
TGTGCCTCAAGGACTAGCGGGGGCTGGAACAATGAGCAGTTCTTC